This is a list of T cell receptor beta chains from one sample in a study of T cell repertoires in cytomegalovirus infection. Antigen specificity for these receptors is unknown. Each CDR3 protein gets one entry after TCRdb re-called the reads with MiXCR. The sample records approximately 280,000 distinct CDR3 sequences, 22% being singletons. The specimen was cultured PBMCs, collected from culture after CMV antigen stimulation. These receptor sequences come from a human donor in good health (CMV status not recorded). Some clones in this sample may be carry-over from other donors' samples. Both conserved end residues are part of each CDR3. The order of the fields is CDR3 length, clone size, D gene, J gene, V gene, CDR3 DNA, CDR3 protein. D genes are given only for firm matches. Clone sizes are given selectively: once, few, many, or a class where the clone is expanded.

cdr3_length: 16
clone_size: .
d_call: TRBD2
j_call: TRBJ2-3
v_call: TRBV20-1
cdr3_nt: TGCAGTGCTTCAGACGGACTAGCGGGAGGGCAAGATACGCAGTATTTT
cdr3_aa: CSASDGLAGGQDTQYF

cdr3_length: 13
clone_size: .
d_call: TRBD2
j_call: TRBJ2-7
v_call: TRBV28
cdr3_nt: TGTGCCAGCAAGGCGGGAGGGAGCGGCGAGCAGTACTTC
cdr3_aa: CASKAGGSGEQYF

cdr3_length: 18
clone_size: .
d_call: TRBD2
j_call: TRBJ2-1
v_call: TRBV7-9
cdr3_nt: TGTGCCAGCAGCTTAGGGGGGGCGGGAGGGGGCTCCTACAATGAGCAGTTCTTC
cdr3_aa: CASSLGGAGGGSYNEQFF

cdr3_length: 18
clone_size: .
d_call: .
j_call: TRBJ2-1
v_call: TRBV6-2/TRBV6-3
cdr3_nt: TGTGCCAGCTTTAGGGTCCCCCCCGGAGCCGGCACCTACAATGAGCAGTTCTTC
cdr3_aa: CASFRVPPGAGTYNEQFF

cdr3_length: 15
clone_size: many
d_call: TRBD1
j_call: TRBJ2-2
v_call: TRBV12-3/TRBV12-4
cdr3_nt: TGTGCCAGCAGTTTAGGACAGGGGTACACCGGGGAGCTGTTTTTT
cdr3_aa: CASSLGQGYTGELFF

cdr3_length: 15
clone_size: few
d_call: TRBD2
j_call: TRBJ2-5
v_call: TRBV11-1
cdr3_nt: TGTGCCAGCAGCGCTAGCGGGAGTAGAAAGGAGACCCAGTACTTC
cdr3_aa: CASSASGSRKETQYF

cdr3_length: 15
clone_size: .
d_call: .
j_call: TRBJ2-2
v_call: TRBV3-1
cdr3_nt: TGTGCCAGCAGCCACCTGAGGGTGCCAACCGGGGAGCTGTTTTTT
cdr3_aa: CASSHLRVPTGELFF

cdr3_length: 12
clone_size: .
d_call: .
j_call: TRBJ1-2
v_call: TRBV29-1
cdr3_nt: TGCAGCGTTGTTGGCGGTCGCTATGGCTACACCTTC
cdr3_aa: CSVVGGRYGYTF

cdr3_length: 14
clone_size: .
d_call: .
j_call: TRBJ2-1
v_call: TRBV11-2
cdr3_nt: TGTGCCAGCAGCTTAGTAGCAGGGGAGAATGAGCAGTTCTTC
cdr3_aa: CASSLVAGENEQFF

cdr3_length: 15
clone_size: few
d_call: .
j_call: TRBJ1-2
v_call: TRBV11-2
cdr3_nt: TGTGCCAGCAGCTCAGTTCGCGGGAAGCTAAATGGCTACACCTTC
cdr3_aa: CASSSVRGKLNGYTF